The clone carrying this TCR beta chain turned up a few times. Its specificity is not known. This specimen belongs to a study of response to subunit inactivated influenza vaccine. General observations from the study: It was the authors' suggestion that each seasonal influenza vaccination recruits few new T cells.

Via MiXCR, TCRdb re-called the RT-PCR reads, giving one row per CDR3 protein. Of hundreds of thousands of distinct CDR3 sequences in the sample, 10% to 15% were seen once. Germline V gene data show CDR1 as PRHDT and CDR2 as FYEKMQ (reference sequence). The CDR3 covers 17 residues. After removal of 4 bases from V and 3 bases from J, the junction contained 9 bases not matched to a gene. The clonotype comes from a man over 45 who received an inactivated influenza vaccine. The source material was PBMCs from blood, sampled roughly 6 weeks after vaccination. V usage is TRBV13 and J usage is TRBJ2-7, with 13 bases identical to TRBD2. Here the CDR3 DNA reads TGTGCCAGCAGCTCGGTGGGTGGACTAGCGGGAGTCTACGAGCAGTACTTC. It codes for CASSSVGGLAGVYEQYF.